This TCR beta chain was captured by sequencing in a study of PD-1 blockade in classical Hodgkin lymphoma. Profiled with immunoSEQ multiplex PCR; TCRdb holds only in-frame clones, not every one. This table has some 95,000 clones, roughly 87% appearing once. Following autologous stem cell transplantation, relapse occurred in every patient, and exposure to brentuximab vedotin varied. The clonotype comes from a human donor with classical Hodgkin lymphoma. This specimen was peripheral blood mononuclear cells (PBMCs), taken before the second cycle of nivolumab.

This CDR3 is CASSKGTSGSPLRSYNEQFF. The CDR3 DNA reads TGTGCCAGCAGCAAAGGGACTAGCGGGAGCCCTTTGCGGTCCTACAATGAGCAGTTCTTC. The V call is TRBV21-1, the J call TRBJ2-1; the D call in the table, TRBD2, was not verified against the DNA. TRBV21-1 is termed a pseudogene. This CDR3 contains 20 residues.